This T cell receptor beta chain was obtained from a study of PD-1 blockade in classical Hodgkin lymphoma. Whole-study context: It was nivolumab at 3 mg/kg, given intravenously every 2 weeks, that patients received. Findings of the study overall: Complete responders matched newly diagnosed patients in baseline diversity. Exclusion removed patients who began nivolumab under 1 year after ASCT.

Patients all relapsed after autologous stem cell transplantation, and there was variation in brentuximab vedotin exposure. Using immunoSEQ multiplex PCR, the repertoire was profiled, and TCRdb retains in-frame clones only, with some absent. The table has 84,000 or so clones, about nine tenths seen once. About this clone: Its antigen is undetermined.

The V segment lost 4 bases and the J segment 5 bases; nucleotides outside the gene matches: 3. Germline CDR1 MGHRA, CDR2 YSYEKL. The CDR3 length is 13 residues. The sequence was obtained from a human donor with classical Hodgkin lymphoma. Sequenced here: peripheral blood mononuclear cells (PBMCs), sampled before the second cycle of nivolumab. The chain carries TRBV4-1 and TRBJ2-5; 8 nucleotides agree with TRBD1. The DNA of the CDR3 is TGCGCCAGCAGCCTAACAGGGGGTGAGACCCAGTACTTC. The encoded protein is CASSLTGGETQYF.